The rows below give T cell receptor beta chains drawn from one sample of a study of blood T cells in healthy people across ages. TCRdb re-derived calls from the 5' RACE reads in MiXCR, one entry per CDR3 protein. This sample has roughly 680,000 distinct CDR3 sequences, with over 45% found just once. Input material: blood. The receptors derive from a woman in her fifties or sixties in good health. CDR3s include the opening cysteine and the closing phenylalanine or tryptophan. Fields, in order: V gene, CDR3 protein.

TRBV10-3,CAISAFDEQYF
TRBV4-3,CASSRDASFTDTQYF
TRBV7-2,CASSRTSGRTLFTGELFF
TRBV20-1,CSARVSSTDTQYF
TRBV20-1,CSALADTLGAKNIQYF
TRBV20-1,CSASAEAVTGANVLTF
TRBV7-2,CASSLSGRTSGNVEQFF
TRBV4-2,CASSRTGTGPYEQYF
TRBV4-1,CASSQEPPPGQGAREQFF
TRBV20-1,CSASASPGANVLTF
TRBV7-9,CASRRSSGGSTGTQYF
TRBV19,CASRITPSGGTQYF
TRBV15,CATSTGRGNTEAFF
TRBV6-6,CASIRGIPYEQYF
TRBV5-6,CASSTRTSGSRNEQFF
TRBV29-1,CSARPWDYNEQFF
TRBV5-1,CASSGGQFNEKLFF